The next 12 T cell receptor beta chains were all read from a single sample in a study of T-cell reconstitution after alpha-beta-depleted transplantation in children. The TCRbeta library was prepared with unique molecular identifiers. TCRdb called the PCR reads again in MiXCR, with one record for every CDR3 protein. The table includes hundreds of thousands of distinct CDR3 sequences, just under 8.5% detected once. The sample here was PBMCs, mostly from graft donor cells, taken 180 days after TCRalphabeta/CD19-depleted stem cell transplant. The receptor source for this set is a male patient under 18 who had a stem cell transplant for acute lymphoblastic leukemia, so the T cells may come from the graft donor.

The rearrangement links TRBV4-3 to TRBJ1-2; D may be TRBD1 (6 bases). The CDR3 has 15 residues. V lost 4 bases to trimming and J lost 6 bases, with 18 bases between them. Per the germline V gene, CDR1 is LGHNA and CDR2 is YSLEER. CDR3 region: CASSLYREGGDGYTF. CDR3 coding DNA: TGCGCCAGCAGCCTCTACAGGGAGGGGGGGGATGGCTACACCTTC.

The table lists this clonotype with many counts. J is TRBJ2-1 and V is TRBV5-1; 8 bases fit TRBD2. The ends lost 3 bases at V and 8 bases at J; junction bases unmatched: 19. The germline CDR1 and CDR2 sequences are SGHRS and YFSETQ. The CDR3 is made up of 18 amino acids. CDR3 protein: CASSSLPAGGASWDEQFF. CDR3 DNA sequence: TGCGCCAGCAGCTCCCTCCCCGCGGGGGGCGCGTCCTGGGATGAGCAGTTCTTC.

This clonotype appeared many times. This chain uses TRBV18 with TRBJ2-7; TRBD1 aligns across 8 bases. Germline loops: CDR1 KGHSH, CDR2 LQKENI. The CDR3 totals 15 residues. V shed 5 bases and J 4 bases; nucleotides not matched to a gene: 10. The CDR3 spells CASSLWTGTGYEQYF. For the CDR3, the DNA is TGTGCCAGCTCATTGTGGACAGGGACTGGGTACGAGCAGTACTTC.

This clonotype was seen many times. CDR3 sequence reads: CASSNSSGTPTGELFF. CDR3 DNA: TGTGCCAGCAGTAATTCTTCCGGGACCCCCACCGGGGAGCTGTTTTTT. This chain uses TRBV28 with TRBJ2-2; D is perhaps TRBD1 or TRBD2 (5 bases each). In germline, CDR1 is MDHEN, CDR2 SYDVKM. This CDR3 region has 16 residues. The V and J ends lost 5 bases and 4 bases respectively, with 17 bases between them.

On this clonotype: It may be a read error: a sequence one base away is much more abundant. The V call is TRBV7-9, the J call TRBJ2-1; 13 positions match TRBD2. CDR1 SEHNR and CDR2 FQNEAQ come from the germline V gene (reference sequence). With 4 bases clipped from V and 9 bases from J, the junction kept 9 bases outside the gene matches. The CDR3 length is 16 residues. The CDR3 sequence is CASSSGLAGSRSEQFF. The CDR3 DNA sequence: TGTGCCAGCAGCTCGGGACTAGCGGGATCCCGCAGTGAGCAGTTCTTC.

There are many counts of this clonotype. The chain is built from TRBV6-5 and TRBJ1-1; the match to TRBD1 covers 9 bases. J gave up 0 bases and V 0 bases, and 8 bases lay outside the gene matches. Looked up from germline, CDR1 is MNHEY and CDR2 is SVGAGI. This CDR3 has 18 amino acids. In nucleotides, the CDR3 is TGTGCCAGCAGTTACTCGTTGGGACAGGGATATATGAACACTGAAGCTTTCTTT. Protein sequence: CASSYSLGQGYMNTEAFF.

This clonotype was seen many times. The CDR3 region is CASRPWTGQEAFF. The CDR3 nucleotides read TGTGCCAGCAGACCATGGACAGGGCAAGAAGCTTTCTTT. The rearrangement joins TRBV12-3 or TRBV12-4 to TRBJ1-1, with TRBD1 matching over 8 bases. The CDR3 length is 13 residues. The V segment lost 6 bases and the J segment 8 bases; nucleotides outside the gene matches: 8.

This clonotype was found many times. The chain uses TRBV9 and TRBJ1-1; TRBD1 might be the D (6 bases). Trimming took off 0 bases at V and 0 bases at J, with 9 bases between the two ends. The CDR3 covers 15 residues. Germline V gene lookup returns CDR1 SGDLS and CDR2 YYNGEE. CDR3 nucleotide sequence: TGTGCCAGCAGCGTAGGTGGGGACATGAACACTGAAGCTTTCTTT. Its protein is CASSVGGDMNTEAFF. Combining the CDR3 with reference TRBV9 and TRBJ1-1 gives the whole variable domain DSGVTQTPKHLITATGQRVTLRCSPRSGDLSVYWYQQSLDQGLQFLIQYYNGEERAKGNILERFSAQQFPDLHSELNLSSLELGDSALYFCASSVGGDMNTEAFFGQGTRLTVV.

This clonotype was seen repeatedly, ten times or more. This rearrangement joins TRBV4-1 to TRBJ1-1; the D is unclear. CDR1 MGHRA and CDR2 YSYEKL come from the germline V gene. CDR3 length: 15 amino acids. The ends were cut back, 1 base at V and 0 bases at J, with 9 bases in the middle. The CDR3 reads CASSQGIGMNTEAFF. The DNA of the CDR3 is TGCGCCAGCAGCCAAGGTATCGGCATGAACACTGAAGCTTTCTTT.

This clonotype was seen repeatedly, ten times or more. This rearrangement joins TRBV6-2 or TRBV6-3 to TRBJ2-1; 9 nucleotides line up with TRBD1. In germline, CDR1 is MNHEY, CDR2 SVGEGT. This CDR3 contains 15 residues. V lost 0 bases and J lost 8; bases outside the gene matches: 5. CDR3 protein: CASSYSGTGRDEQFF. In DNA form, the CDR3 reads TGTGCCAGCAGTTACTCGGGGACAGGGAGGGATGAGCAGTTCTTC.

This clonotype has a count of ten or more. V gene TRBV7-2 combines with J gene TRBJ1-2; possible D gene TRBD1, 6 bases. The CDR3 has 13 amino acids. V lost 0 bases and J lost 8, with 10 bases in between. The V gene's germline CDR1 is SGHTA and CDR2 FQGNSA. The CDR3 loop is CASSLAHGGGYTF. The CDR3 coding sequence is TGTGCCAGCAGCTTAGCGCACGGGGGCGGCTACACCTTC.

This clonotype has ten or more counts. Here the CDR3 reads CASSYSYTGELFF. As DNA, the CDR3 is TGTGCCAGCAGTTATAGTTACACCGGGGAGCTGTTTTTT. The rearrangement uses TRBV12-3 or TRBV12-4 and TRBJ2-2; D is ambiguous. Trimming stripped 4 bases from V and 3 bases from J, with 6 bases between. There are 13 residues in the CDR3.